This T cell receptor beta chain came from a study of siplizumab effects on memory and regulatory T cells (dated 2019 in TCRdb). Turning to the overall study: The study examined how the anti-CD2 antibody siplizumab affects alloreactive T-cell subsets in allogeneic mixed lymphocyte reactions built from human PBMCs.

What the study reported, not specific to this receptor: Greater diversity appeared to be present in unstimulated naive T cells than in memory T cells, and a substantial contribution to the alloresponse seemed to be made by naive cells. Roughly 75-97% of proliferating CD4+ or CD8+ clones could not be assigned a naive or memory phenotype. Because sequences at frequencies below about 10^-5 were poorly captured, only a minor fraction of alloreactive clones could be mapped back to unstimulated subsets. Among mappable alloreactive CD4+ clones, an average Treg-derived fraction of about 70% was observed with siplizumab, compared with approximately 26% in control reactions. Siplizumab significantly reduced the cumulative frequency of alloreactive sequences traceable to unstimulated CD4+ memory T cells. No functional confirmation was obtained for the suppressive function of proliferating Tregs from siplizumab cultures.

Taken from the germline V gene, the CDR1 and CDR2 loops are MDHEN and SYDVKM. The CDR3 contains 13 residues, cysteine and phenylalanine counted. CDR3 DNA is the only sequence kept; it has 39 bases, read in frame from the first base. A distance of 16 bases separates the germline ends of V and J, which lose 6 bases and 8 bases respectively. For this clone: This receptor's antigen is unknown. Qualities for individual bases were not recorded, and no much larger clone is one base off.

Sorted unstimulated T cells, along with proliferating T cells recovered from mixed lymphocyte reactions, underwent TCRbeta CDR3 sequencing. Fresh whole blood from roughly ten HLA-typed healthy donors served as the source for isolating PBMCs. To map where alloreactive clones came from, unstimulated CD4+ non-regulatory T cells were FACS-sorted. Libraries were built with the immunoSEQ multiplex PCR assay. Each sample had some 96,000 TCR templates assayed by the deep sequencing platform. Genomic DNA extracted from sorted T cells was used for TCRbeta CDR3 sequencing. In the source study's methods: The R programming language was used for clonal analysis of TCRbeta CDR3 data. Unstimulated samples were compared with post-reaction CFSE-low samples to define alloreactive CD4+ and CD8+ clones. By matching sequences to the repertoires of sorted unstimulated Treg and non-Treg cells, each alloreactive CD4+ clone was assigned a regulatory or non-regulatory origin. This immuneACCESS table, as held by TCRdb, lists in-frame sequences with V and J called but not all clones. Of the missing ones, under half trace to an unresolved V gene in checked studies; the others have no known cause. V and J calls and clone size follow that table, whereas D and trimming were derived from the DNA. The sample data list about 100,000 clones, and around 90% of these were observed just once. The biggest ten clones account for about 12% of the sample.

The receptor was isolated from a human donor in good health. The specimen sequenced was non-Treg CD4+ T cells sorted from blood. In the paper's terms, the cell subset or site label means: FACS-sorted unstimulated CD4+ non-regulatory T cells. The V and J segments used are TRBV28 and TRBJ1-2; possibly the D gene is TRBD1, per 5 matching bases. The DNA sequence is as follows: TGTGCCAGCAGCTCAGACAGTGAAAGGGGCTACACCTTC. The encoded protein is CASSSDSERGYTF.